This T cell receptor beta chain stems from a study of blood T cell repertoires in COVID-19. On the study more broadly: Sources were T cells, B-cell-depleted T cells, or PBMCs; the material itself was cDNA or gDNA.

Individuals aged about 18 to 95 years were recruited from some 26 US areas. CDR1 LNHDA and CDR2 SQIVND come from the germline V gene (reference sequence). V was clipped by 5 bases and J by 4 bases; unmatched bases: 6. This CDR3 is 14 amino acids long. Sequencing used immunoSEQ multiplex PCR; TCRdb keeps in-frame clones, though not all of them. This table has around 190,000 clones, about 86% appearing once. The chain joins TRBV19 to TRBJ2-7; TRBD1 aligns across 9 bases. The specimen sequenced was PBMCs or T cells enriched from blood (not recorded which). This sequence was found in a middle-aged woman in a cohort exposed to, infected with or recovered from COVID-19 (not recorded which). CDR3 amino acids: CASSPGTGYYEQYF. CDR3 bases: TGTGCCAGTAGTCCAGGGACAGGGTATTACGAGCAGTACTTC.